This T cell receptor beta chain was profiled in a study of T cell responses to AZD1222 COVID-19 vaccine. The V and J ends lost 3 bases and 4 bases, in that order; junction bases with no gene match: 7. CDR1 is SQVTM and CDR2 is ANQGSEA in the germline V gene. The length of the CDR3 is 15 residues. This clone has a single count. The repertoire was sequenced with immunoSEQ multiplex PCR; TCRdb's copy has only in-frame clones and lacks some. The profile shows approximately 150,000 clones, 92% of them singletons. The material sequenced was peripheral blood, taken 28 days after the second AZD1222 dose. The receptor comes from an adult who received the AZD1222 COVID-19 vaccine. The chain has TRBV29-1 and TRBJ1-2, with TRBD1 matching over 11 bases. This CDR3 is CSVDRTGGPTYGYTF. CDR3 sequence (DNA): TGCAGCGTTGATAGGACAGGGGGCCCGACCTATGGCTACACCTTC. The full variable domain, in which reference TRBV29-1 and TRBJ1-2 provide the parts outside the CDR3, is SAVISQKPSRDICQRGTSLTIQCQVDSQVTMMFWYRQQPGQSLTLIATANQGSEATYESGFVIDKFPISRPNLTFSTLTVSNMSPEDSSIYLCSVDRTGGPTYGYTFGSGTRLTVV.